This TCR beta chain is from a study of shared clonotypes between healthy human individuals. Healthy adults negative for HIV, lacking recent acute infections or vaccinations, served as donors. The CDR3 spans 17 residues. Trimming shortened V by 8 bases and J by 0 bases, and 17 bases separated the two germline ends. CDR1 is KGHSH and CDR2 is LQKENI in the germline V gene. Per the original data handling: Junction-only sequences without quality scores came from ImmunoSEQ, so filtering differed. Sequencing was performed with immunoSEQ multiplex PCR; in TCRdb, only in-frame clones are kept and a portion is missing. V and J calls and clone size come straight from that table; D and trimming were deduced from the DNA. The sample shows about 490,000 clones, roughly 80% of them seen only once.

The clonotype originates from a middle-aged woman in good health. Some clones in this sample may be carry-over from other donors' samples. V usage is TRBV18 and J usage is TRBJ2-6, with D perhaps TRBD2 (6 bases). Sequencing used PBMCs. CDR3 in DNA: TGTGCCAGCGCCAGGGAGTTGGGGGGCTCTGGGGCCAACGTCCTGACTTTC. Amino acids: CASARELGGSGANVLTF.